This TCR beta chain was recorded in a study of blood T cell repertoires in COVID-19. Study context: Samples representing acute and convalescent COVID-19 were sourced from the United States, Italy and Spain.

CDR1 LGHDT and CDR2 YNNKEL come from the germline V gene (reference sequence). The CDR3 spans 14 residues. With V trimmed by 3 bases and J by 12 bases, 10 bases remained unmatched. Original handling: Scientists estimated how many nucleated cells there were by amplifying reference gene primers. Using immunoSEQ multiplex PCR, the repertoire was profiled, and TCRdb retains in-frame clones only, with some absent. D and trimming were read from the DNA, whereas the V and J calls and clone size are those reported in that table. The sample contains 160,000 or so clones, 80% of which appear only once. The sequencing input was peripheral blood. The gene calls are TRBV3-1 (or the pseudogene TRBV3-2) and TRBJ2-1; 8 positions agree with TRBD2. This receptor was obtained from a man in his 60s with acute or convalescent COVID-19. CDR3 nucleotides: TGTGCCAGCAGCCATCACCATCAGCGGGAGTGGCAGTTCTTC. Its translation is CASSHHHQREWQFF.